One and the same sample provided the 20 T cell receptor beta chains below, sequenced in a study of cytomegalovirus exposure and HLA in healthy donors (dated by TCRdb to about 2017). The library was made by the immunoSEQ multiplex PCR assay. The clones in this table, taken by TCRdb from immuneACCESS, are in-frame only. Not every clone is retained; where verified, under half of the shortfall comes from an unresolved V gene, and the cause of the rest is unknown. The sample table holds 97,000 or so clones, of which about 88% were seen once. The biggest ten clones account for over 6% of the sample. Material: PBMCs. The receptors derive from a man younger than 35 in good health and CMV-seropositive.

This sequence joins TRBV5-1 and TRBJ1-5, with 12 bases aligning to TRBD1. Per the germline V gene, CDR1 is SGHRS and CDR2 is YFSETQ. J gave up 5 bases and V 0 bases, and 3 bases lay outside the gene matches. This CDR3 region has 16 residues. In DNA form, the CDR3 reads TGCGCCAGCAGCTTGGCCGGGACAGGGGGCGATCAGCCCCAGCATTTT. Encoded protein: CASSLAGTGGDQPQHF.

In its sample, this clone was seen a few times. The gene calls are TRBV5-5 and TRBJ2-7, with D possibly being TRBD2 (6 bases). The V end lost 2 bases, the J end lost 3 bases, and 12 bases lay between the germline ends. The CDR3 runs 14 residues. Per the germline V gene, CDR1 is SGHKS and CDR2 is YYEKEE (reference sequence). The DNA for the CDR3 is TGTGCCAGCAGCTTAATAGCGGAAAACTACGAGCAGTACTTC. Its translation: CASSLIAENYEQYF.

The chain employs TRBV2 and TRBJ2-3; no firm D call. Germline V gene sequence: CDR1 SNHLY, CDR2 FYNNEI. Trimming pared 4 bases from V and 0 bases from J, leaving 8 bases between. The length of the CDR3 is 14 residues. CDR3 coding DNA: TGTGCCAGCAGTGTCGAGGAAAGCACAGATACGCAGTATTTT. Translated, it gives CASSVEESTDTQYF.

The V gene is TRBV7-2, the J gene TRBJ1-6; TRBD1 aligns across 9 bases. V shed 2 bases and J 7 bases; nucleotides not matched to a gene: 3. CDR3 size: 15 residues. In germline, CDR1 is SGHTA, CDR2 FQGNSA. The CDR3 region has the DNA TGTGCCAGCAGCTTACGGACAGGGGCCAATTCACCCCTCCACTTT. As protein: CASSLRTGANSPLHF.

The chain links TRBV7-3 to TRBJ2-1, with TRBD2 matching 8 bases. Germline lookup yields CDR1 SGHTA and CDR2 FQGTGA. The CDR3 runs 16 residues. The V and J ends lost 5 bases and 7 bases, in that order; junction bases with no gene match: 13. CDR3 region: CASSPLFAGGMNEQFF. The CDR3 bases are TGTGCCAGCAGCCCACTTTTCGCGGGAGGTATGAATGAGCAGTTCTTC.

The chain couples TRBV7-9 to TRBJ2-5; D is uncertain. Germline CDR1 reads SEHNR; CDR2 reads FQNEAQ (reference sequence). Deletions cut 7 bases from V and 1 base from J, with 4 bases between. CDR3 length equals 11 residues. The CDR3 protein is CASTRQETQYF. CDR3 bases: TGTGCCAGCACCCGCCAAGAGACCCAGTACTTC.

This sequence joins TRBV27 and TRBJ1-2; TRBD1 aligns across 10 bases. Per the germline V gene, CDR1 is MNHEY and CDR2 is SMNVEV (reference sequence). The CDR3 totals 14 residues. The V gene end was trimmed by 7 bases and the J gene end by 7 bases; junction bases not matched to a gene: 9. The CDR3 nucleotides are TGTGCCAGCAAGGGTGACAGGGGGCCTGGTGGCTACACCTTC. Its translation: CASKGDRGPGGYTF.

J is TRBJ2-1 and V is TRBV5-6; 15 bases are shared with TRBD2. Unmatched junction bases numbered 8, after V lost 4 bases and J lost 6 bases. The CDR3 has 17 amino acids. CDR1 SGHDT and CDR2 YYEEEE come from the germline V gene. CDR3: CASSGGLAGGPSNEQFF. The CDR3 nucleotides read TGTGCCAGCAGCGGTGGACTAGCGGGGGGGCCATCCAATGAGCAGTTCTTC.

The chain links TRBV5-4 to TRBJ1-2; D remains ambiguous. The CDR3 sequence is 11 residues long. V was clipped by 3 bases and J by 10 bases, with 10 bases between them. The germline CDR1 and CDR2 sequences are SGHNT and YYREEE (reference sequence). The CDR3 here is CASSSSTIYTF. The CDR3 DNA reads as TGTGCCAGCAGCTCTTCGACAATCTACACCTTC.

The genes are TRBV19 and TRBJ1-5; no definite D call. This CDR3 has 14 residues. CDR1 is LNHDA and CDR2 is SQIVND in the germline V gene (reference sequence). V was shortened by 5 bases and J by 0 bases, with 8 bases between the two germline ends. This CDR3 is CASSDGNSNQPQHF. The CDR3 DNA reads TGTGCCAGTAGTGACGGGAATAGCAATCAGCCCCAGCATTTT.

V gene TRBV5-6 combines with J gene TRBJ1-2; tentatively, D is TRBD1 (5 bases). Germline CDR1 and CDR2: SGHDT and YYEEEE. This CDR3 region has 15 residues. Trimming stripped 4 bases from V and 0 bases from J, with 13 bases between. CDR3 amino acids: CASSPGGFSNYGYTF. The CDR3 DNA is TGTGCCAGCAGCCCGGGGGGTTTTTCTAACTATGGCTACACCTTC.

The rearrangement joins TRBV28 to TRBJ1-1, with D possibly being TRBD1 (6 bases). Germline V lookup: CDR1 MDHEN, CDR2 SYDVKM. This CDR3 has 14 amino acids. Trimming left V 1 base short and J 5 bases short, with 11 bases between. The CDR3 region is CASSLLGTRTEAFF. The CDR3 DNA reads TGTGCCAGCAGTTTATTGGGGACACGAACTGAAGCTTTCTTT. The full variable domain, with the rest looked up from reference TRBV28 and TRBJ1-1, is DVKVTQSSRYLVKRTGEKVFLECVQDMDHENMFWYRQDPGLGLRLIYFSYDVKMKEKGDIPEGYSVSREKKERFSLILESASTNQTSMYLCASSLLGTRTEAFFGQGTRLTVV.

The CDR3 DNA sequence: TGTGCCAGCAGCGGGACAGGACCCCAAGAGACCCAGTACTTC. Translated, it gives CASSGTGPQETQYF. V and J are TRBV6-7 and TRBJ2-5; TRBD1 aligns across 8 bases. TRBV6-7 is noted as an ORF with a role that remains uncertain. CDR3 length: 14 residues. The ends lost 6 bases at V and 1 base at J; junction bases unmatched: 4.

The chain uses TRBV7-2 and TRBJ2-1, with a weak D call TRBD2 (5 bases). The CDR3 runs 13 residues. V lost 2 bases, J lost 6 bases, and 8 bases lay in between. The germline V gene encodes CDR1 SGHTA and CDR2 FQGNSA. This CDR3 is CASSLITSNEQFF. Written as DNA, the CDR3 is TGTGCCAGCAGCTTAATAACTAGCAATGAGCAGTTCTTC.

This clone was counted once. The chain employs TRBV9 and TRBJ2-7; the D gene is possibly TRBD2 (6 bases). The CDR3 spans 13 residues. V lost 3 bases to trimming and J lost 3 bases, with 10 bases between them. The germline CDR1 and CDR2 sequences are SGDLS and YYNGEE. The CDR3 here is CASSAGLIYEQYF. CDR3 bases: TGTGCCAGCAGCGCGGGACTCATCTACGAGCAGTACTTC.

The chain joins TRBV27 to TRBJ2-2; D is ambiguous. Trimming took 3 bases from V and 5 from J, leaving 7 bases between them. The CDR3 runs 13 residues. From germline, CDR1 is MNHEY and CDR2 SMNVEV (reference sequence). CDR3 residues: CASSFGRTGELFF. The CDR3, as DNA: TGTGCCAGCAGTTTTGGGCGTACCGGGGAGCTGTTTTTT.

This clone was picked up a small number of times. The chain combines TRBV27 with TRBJ1-5; a possible D gene is TRBD1 (5 bases). CDR3 length equals 13 residues. Germline lookup yields CDR1 MNHEY and CDR2 SMNVEV (reference sequence). V shed 0 bases and J shed 5 bases, with 5 bases lying between them. CDR3: CASSLSGDQPQHF. In DNA form, the CDR3 reads TGTGCCAGCAGTTTATCAGGGGATCAGCCCCAGCATTTT.

The chain combines TRBV6-1 with TRBJ2-2; 11 bases align to TRBD2. The CDR3 sequence is 17 residues long. CDR1 is MNHNS, CDR2 SASEGT, per germline. The junction had 4 bases not matched to a gene; V was cut back by 4 bases and J by 0 bases. CDR3 bases: TGTGCCAGCAGTGGGACTAGCGGGCCCGCGAACACCGGGGAGCTGTTTTTT. It encodes CASSGTSGPANTGELFF.

V and J are TRBV9 and TRBJ2-7; TRBD2 matches at 10 bases. J was trimmed by 4 bases and V by 1 base; bases with no gene match: 5. CDR1 SGDLS and CDR2 YYNGEE come from the germline V gene. CDR3 size: 15 residues. CDR3 residues: CASSVRAGGGYEQYF. Written as DNA, the CDR3 is TGTGCCAGCAGCGTACGAGCGGGAGGGGGGTACGAGCAGTACTTC.

The chain combines TRBV19 with TRBJ1-4, with 8 bases fitting TRBD1. Germline V CDR1 and CDR2: LNHDA, SQIVND (reference sequence). There are 15 residues in the CDR3. Trimming removed 5 bases from V and 5 bases from J; junction bases left unmatched: 7. CDR3 nucleotide sequence: TGTGCCAGTAGTTCCATCCGGGACAGGAATGAAAAACTGTTTTTT. Translation gives CASSSIRDRNEKLFF.